This T cell receptor beta chain originates from a study of T cells in Graves' hyperthyroidism and ophthalmopathy. Study results and limitations: Among thyroid clonotypes expanded above 0.001, most also appeared in blood.

To note about this clonotype: Its antigen is unidentified.

Germline V gives CDR1 MNHEY, CDR2 SVGEGT. V was clipped by 9 bases and J by 0 bases, with 12 bases between them. The CDR3 is 14 amino acids. Investigators excluded patients with uncontrolled infection, other autoimmune disease, pregnancy or lactation. Clinical symptoms, serum thyroxine and TRAb, thyroid ultrasound and orbital computed tomography were used for the diagnoses. PBMCs stemmed from approximately 10 ml fresh peripheral blood. The CDR3 regions of TCR beta were amplified from RNA transcripts. An initial round of RT-PCR targeting the TCR CDR3 relied on the HTBI primer set. TCRdb reprocessed the multiplex PCR reads via MiXCR and lists one record per CDR3 protein. The table shows 500,000 to 650,000 distinct CDR3 sequences, with about 20% occurring only once.

The sequenced material came from blood. The receptor was isolated from a man aged 40-49 years with Graves' ophthalmopathy. The chain has TRBV6-2 or TRBV6-3 and TRBJ2-1; D uncertain. CDR3 DNA: TGTGCCAGGGATGACAAGAGCTCCTACAATGAGCAGTTCTTC. Protein sequence: CARDDKSSYNEQFF.